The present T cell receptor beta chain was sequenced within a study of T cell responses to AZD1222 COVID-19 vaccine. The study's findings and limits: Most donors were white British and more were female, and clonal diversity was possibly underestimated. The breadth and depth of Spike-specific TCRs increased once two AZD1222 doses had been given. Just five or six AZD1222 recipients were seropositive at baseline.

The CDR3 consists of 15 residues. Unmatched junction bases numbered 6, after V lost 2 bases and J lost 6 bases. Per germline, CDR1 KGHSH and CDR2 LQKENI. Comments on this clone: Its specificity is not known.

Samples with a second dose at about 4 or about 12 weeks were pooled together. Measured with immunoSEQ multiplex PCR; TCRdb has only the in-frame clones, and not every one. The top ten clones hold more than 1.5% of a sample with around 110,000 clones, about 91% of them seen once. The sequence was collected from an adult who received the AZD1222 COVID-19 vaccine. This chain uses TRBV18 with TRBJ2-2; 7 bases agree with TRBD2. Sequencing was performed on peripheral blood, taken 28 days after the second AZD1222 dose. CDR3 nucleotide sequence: TGTGCCAGCTCACCAGGGAGGGAGGCGGCCGGGGAGCTGTTTTTT. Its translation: CASSPGREAAGELFF.